These T cell receptor beta chains were read from a single sample in a study of blood T cell repertoires in COVID-19. This table comes from immunoSEQ multiplex PCR, and its TCRdb copy is limited to in-frame clones, with some not included. The sample records about 400,000 clones, approximately 89% being singletons. Sequencing was performed on PBMCs or T cells enriched from blood (not recorded which). These receptor sequences come from a woman aged 30 to 39 who had recovered from COVID-19. Each CDR3 is given without its conserved first and last residue. A row's size may be missing; if present it is once, few, many or a size class.

j_gene	v_gene	abundance	CDR3aa
TRBJ1-1	TRBV30	.	AWSDSGQGNTEAF
TRBJ1-2	TRBV28	.	ASSSGWRGGGYT
TRBJ2-7	TRBV5-6	.	ASRRSRGKGSYEQY
TRBJ2-5	TRBV19	.	ASSISVQETQY
TRBJ1-6	TRBV7-2	.	ASSPGQNTLVH
TRBJ1-2	TRBV30	.	AWSVQGNFDRYT
TRBJ1-5	TRBV6-2/TRBV6-3	.	ASSWGTDLIPSNQPQH
TRBJ2-3	TRBV7-9	.	ASSSRGGSTDTQY
TRBJ2-1	TRBV5-4	.	ASSLDLAGEKF
TRBJ1-1	TRBV19	.	ASNYRTVNTEAF
TRBJ1-5	TRBV10-3	.	ATSVGGNQPQH
TRBJ1-1	TRBV4-3	.	ASSQDIGRGNTEAF
TRBJ2-7	TRBV11-2	.	ASSFKDRPHEQY
TRBJ2-5	TRBV18	.	ASSPMTGGPETQY
TRBJ2-5	TRBV6-5	.	ASRDWTRETQY
TRBJ1-5	TRBV7-9	.	ASSLGTSIGNQPQH
TRBJ1-2	TRBV4-1	.	ASSQVAGQGNYGYT
TRBJ2-3	TRBV9	once	ASSVWGRGTDTQY
TRBJ1-1	TRBV11-2	.	ASSYTGNTEAF
TRBJ2-3	TRBV24-1	.	ATSDSWAGEDTQY
TRBJ2-7	TRBV6-5	.	ASRYRGQGHYEQY
TRBJ1-2	TRBV25-1	.	ASSWGRYGYT